The sequence of this T cell receptor (beta chain) was determined in a study of CD8 T cells in ankylosing spondylitis. Study results and caveats: Disease-associated clones were reportedly significantly overrepresented in matched ankylosing spondylitis synovial fluid. It appeared that ankylosing spondylitis blood was characterized by a TCR beta motif of roughly 8 highly homologous variants.

V was clipped by 8 bases and J by 3 bases; unmatched bases: 12. The CDR3 length is 16 residues. The germline V gene has CDR1 SGHTA and CDR2 FQGTGA. Details on this clonotype: Its antigen is still unknown.

TCRdb reanalysed the 5' RACE reads using MiXCR and keeps one entry per CDR3 protein. This table has under 950,000 distinct CDR3 sequences, 15% to 20% appearing once. The V gene is TRBV7-3, the J gene TRBJ2-1, with TRBD2 identical over 8 bases. Sequencing input: blood, either unsorted or a sorted T cell fraction (not recorded which). The TCR comes from a male donor with ankylosing spondylitis. CDR3 sequence reads: CASALGTRGFYNEQFF. The DNA for the CDR3 is TGTGCCAGCGCCCTTGGGACTAGGGGCTTCTACAATGAGCAGTTCTTC.